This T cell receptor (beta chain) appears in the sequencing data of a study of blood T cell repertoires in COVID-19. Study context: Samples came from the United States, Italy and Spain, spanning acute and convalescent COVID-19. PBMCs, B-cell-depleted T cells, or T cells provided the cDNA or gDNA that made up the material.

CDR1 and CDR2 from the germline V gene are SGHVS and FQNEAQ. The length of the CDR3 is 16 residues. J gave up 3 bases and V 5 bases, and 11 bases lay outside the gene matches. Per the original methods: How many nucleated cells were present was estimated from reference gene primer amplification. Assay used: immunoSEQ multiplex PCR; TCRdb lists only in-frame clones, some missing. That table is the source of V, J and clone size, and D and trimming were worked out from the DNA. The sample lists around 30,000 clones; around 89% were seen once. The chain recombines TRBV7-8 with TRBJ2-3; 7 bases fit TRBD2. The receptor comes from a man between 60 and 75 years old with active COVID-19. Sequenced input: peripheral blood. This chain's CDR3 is CASSAWDGRMTDTQYF. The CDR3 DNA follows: TGTGCCAGCAGCGCCTGGGACGGGAGGATGACAGATACGCAGTATTTT.